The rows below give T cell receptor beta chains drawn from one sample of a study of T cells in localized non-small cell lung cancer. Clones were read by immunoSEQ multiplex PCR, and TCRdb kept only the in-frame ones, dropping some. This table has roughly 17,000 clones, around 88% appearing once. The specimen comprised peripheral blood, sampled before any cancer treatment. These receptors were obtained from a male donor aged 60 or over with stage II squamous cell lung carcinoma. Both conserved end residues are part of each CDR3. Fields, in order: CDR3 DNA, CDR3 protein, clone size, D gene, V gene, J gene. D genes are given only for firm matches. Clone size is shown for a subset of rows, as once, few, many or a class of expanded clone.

TGTGCCAGCAGTTTAAACGGGGGATCTTACAATGAGCAGTTCTTC	CASSLNGGSYNEQFF	.	.	TRBV27	TRBJ2-1
TGCGCCAGCAGCCGTGCTAGCGGGAGGGCCGGCGCAGATACGCAGTATTTT	CASSRASGRAGADTQYF	.	TRBD2	TRBV5-1	TRBJ2-3
TGTGCCAGCAGCCTGGGACAGGGCAATCAGCCCCAGCATTTT	CASSLGQGNQPQHF	.	TRBD1	TRBV6-6	TRBJ1-5
TGTGCCAGCAGTTTTGTCAGGGAAGCTTTCTTT	CASSFVREAFF	.	.	TRBV28	TRBJ1-1
TGTGCCAGCAGTCCGGGGCTAGCTAGCGGGGCTCCCACAGATACGCAGTATTTT	CASSPGLASGAPTDTQYF	.	TRBD2	TRBV28	TRBJ2-3
TGTGCCAGCAGCCATACGACAGGGGGCGCGGGCGATCAGCCCCAGCATTTT	CASSHTTGGAGDQPQHF	.	TRBD1	TRBV28	TRBJ1-5
TGCGCCAGCAGCCAAAGTTCGGATGGAACTGAGCAGTACTTC	CASSQSSDGTEQYF	.	.	TRBV4-1	TRBJ2-7
TGCAGCGTTGGGAAGTCCTACAATGAGCAGTTCTTC	CSVGKSYNEQFF	.	.	TRBV29-1	TRBJ2-1
TGTGCCAGCAGCCCCGGAATCACAGATACGCAGTATTTT	CASSPGITDTQYF	.	.	TRBV9	TRBJ2-3
TGTGCCAGCAGTTTAGGGGCAGGCCCCTCGGATGAGCAGTTCTTC	CASSLGAGPSDEQFF	.	.	TRBV28	TRBJ2-1
TGTGCCAGCAGCCGACAGGGGAGCTCCTACGAGCAGTACTTC	CASSRQGSSYEQYF	.	TRBD1	TRBV7-2	TRBJ2-7
TGTGCCAGCAGCTTCTTCGGGTACTACAATGAGCAGTTCTTC	CASSFFGYYNEQFF	.	.	TRBV7-2	TRBJ2-1
TGTGCCAGCAGTCTCGGGACTAGCGGGAGCGGGGAGCAGTACTTC	CASSLGTSGSGEQYF	.	TRBD2	TRBV7-6	TRBJ2-7
TGTGCCAGCAGCCCCAATGGTAACACCGGGGAGCTGTTTTTT	CASSPNGNTGELFF	.	.	TRBV7-3	TRBJ2-2
TGCAGCGTTGGGGCTAGCGGCCTCTCCTACAATGAGCAGTTCTTC	CSVGASGLSYNEQFF	few	TRBD2	TRBV29-1	TRBJ2-1
TGTGCCAGCAGCTTAAACCCCGGACACCTCACCACAGATACGCAGTATTTT	CASSLNPGHLTTDTQYF	once	.	TRBV11-2	TRBJ2-3
TGTGCCAGCAGCCAGAGACAGGGGTCGAACTATGGCTACACCTTC	CASSQRQGSNYGYTF	.	TRBD1	TRBV7-2	TRBJ1-2
TGTGCCAGCAGCCAAGATTTGGCACAGGGAACCTACGAGCAGTACTTC	CASSQDLAQGTYEQYF	once	.	TRBV14	TRBJ2-7
TGCGCCAGCAGCCTAGGGACTGCGGGGGGGGAGACCCAGTACTTC	CASSLGTAGGETQYF	once	TRBD2	TRBV5-1	TRBJ2-5
TGTGCCAGCAGTTCGGGACTAACTTACAATGAGCAGTTCTTC	CASSSGLTYNEQFF	.	TRBD2	TRBV27	TRBJ2-1
TGTGCCAGCAGCGTAGCTAACAGCTATGGCTACACCTTC	CASSVANSYGYTF	.	.	TRBV9	TRBJ1-2
TGTGCCAGCAGCCGAGGGAGCGAAGCTTTCTTT	CASSRGSEAFF	.	.	TRBV7-9	TRBJ1-1
TGCAGCGTTGCGGACAGGGGGCGGGATCAGCCCCAGCATTTT	CSVADRGRDQPQHF	.	TRBD1	TRBV29-1	TRBJ1-5
TGTGCCAGCAGCTCCACAGGGCTGGGGGTCTACGAGCAGTACTTC	CASSSTGLGVYEQYF	.	.	TRBV5-4	TRBJ2-7
TGCGCCAGCAGCTTTTTCGGGACAGCGAACACCGGGGAGCTGTTTTTT	CASSFFGTANTGELFF	.	TRBD1	TRBV5-1	TRBJ2-2
TGTGCCAGCAGTTACTCTACGGGAGTTAGGGGTCCTGAGCAGTTCTTC	CASSYSTGVRGPEQFF	.	.	TRBV6-6	TRBJ2-1
TGTGCCAGTAGTATCCCGGGACAGATGTACGAGCAGTACTTC	CASSIPGQMYEQYF	.	TRBD1	TRBV19	TRBJ2-7
TGTGCCAGCAGCGTCCGACAGGGTTTCGACTATGGCTACACCTTC	CASSVRQGFDYGYTF	.	TRBD1	TRBV9	TRBJ1-2
TGTGCCAGCAGCTTAGACCCGAAGGGATTGTATAGCAAAGAGACCCAGTACTTC	CASSLDPKGLYSKETQYF	.	.	TRBV11-2	TRBJ2-5
TGCAGCGGTCAGCGGCAGAGCTCCTACAATGAGCAGTTCTTC	CSGQRQSSYNEQFF	.	.	TRBV29-1	TRBJ2-1
TGCGCCAGCAGCTTATCATCCCAAGGGCGCGAGCAGTACTTC	CASSLSSQGREQYF	.	.	TRBV5-1	TRBJ2-7
TGTGCCAGCAGTTACGCCGGGGGCTCTGCTAATGAAAAACTGTTTTTT	CASSYAGGSANEKLFF	.	.	TRBV6-5	TRBJ1-4
TGCGCCAGCAGCCTTGGGACGGAGGGAAAGACCCAGTACTTC	CASSLGTEGKTQYF	.	.	TRBV5-1	TRBJ2-5
TGTGCCAGTAGAATAGGGGGTGCGGACTACCATGAGCAGTTCTTC	CASRIGGADYHEQFF	.	.	TRBV28	TRBJ2-1
TGTGCCAGCAGCTTAGTTTGGGGTTTCCAAGAGACCCAGTACTTC	CASSLVWGFQETQYF	.	.	TRBV7-9	TRBJ2-5
TGTGACAGCAGCTTAGGGATTCGGGGCGAGCAGTACTTC	CDSSLGIRGEQYF	once	.	TRBV11-3	TRBJ2-7
TGTGCCAGCAGCCGTGAAGGGCTGGGCGAGCAGTACTTC	CASSREGLGEQYF	.	.	TRBV5-4	TRBJ2-7
TGTGCCAGCAGCCGACAGGGAGCGGGGTTCGCTGAAAAACTGTTTTTT	CASSRQGAGFAEKLFF	.	TRBD1	TRBV7-2	TRBJ1-4
TGCGCCAGCAGCTTGGGTACACCCCAGACCTACGAGCAGTACTTC	CASSLGTPQTYEQYF	.	.	TRBV5-1	TRBJ2-7
TGTGCCAGCAGCGGCGGCGGGGGAATCGGCACAGATACGCAGTATTTT	CASSGGGGIGTDTQYF	.	TRBD2	TRBV9	TRBJ2-3